This T cell receptor beta chain was obtained from a study of blood T cell repertoires in COVID-19. Whole-study context: The United States, Italy and Spain supplied acute and convalescent COVID-19 samples. T cells, B-cell-depleted T cells, or PBMCs provided the cDNA or gDNA that served as material.

As originally analysed: Cell counts per sample came from amplifying reference gene primers. Here immunoSEQ multiplex PCR was the method, and the copy in TCRdb shows in-frame clones only, minus some. The V and J calls and the clone size are those of that table, but D and trimming were determined from the DNA. The sample holds 120,000 to 150,000 clones; approximately 82% are singletons and the top ten take about 7.8%. This CDR3 comprises 15 residues. V was pared by 3 bases and J by 8 bases, with 4 bases of the junction left unmatched. This clonotype was sampled from a woman in her forties or fifties in a cohort sampled during active or convalescent COVID-19. The rearrangement uses TRBV23-1 and TRBJ2-1; TRBD2 matches at 13 bases. TRBV23-1 falls under the ORF class, with uncertain function. Sequencing was performed on peripheral blood. In nucleotides, the CDR3 is TGCGCCAGCAGTCACCGGACTAGCGGGGGCTATGAGCAGTTCTTC. Residues: CASSHRTSGGYEQFF.